This T cell receptor (beta chain) was found in a study of blood T cell repertoires in COVID-19. Across the whole study: T cells, B-cell-depleted T cells, or PBMCs supplied cDNA or gDNA.

Trimming at V came to 3 bases and at J to 3 bases, leaving 6 bases not matched to a gene. The CDR3 spans 16 residues. Germline V CDR1 and CDR2: SGDLS, YYNGEE. Only in-frame clones appear in the TCRdb table, and some are missing; sequencing was by immunoSEQ multiplex PCR. The sample lists some 270,000 clones; approximately 85% were seen once. This clonotype was sampled from a human donor with COVID-19, enrolled during active disease. The donor label of this sample is uncertain. The V and J genes are TRBV9 and TRBJ1-1, with 12 bases matching TRBD1. Sample: peripheral blood. The CDR3 region is CASSEGQGAQDTEAFF. The CDR3 DNA reads as TGTGCCAGCAGCGAGGGACAGGGGGCGCAGGACACTGAAGCTTTCTTT. Full variable domain (missing parts from reference TRBV9 and TRBJ1-1): DSGVTQTPKHLITATGQRVTLRCSPRSGDLSVYWYQQSLDQGLQFLIQYYNGEERAKGNILERFSAQQFPDLHSELNLSSLELGDSALYFCASSEGQGAQDTEAFFGQGTRLTVV.